The 30 T cell receptor beta chains below all came from one sample that was sequenced in a study of T cell responses to AZD1222 COVID-19 vaccine. Generated by immunoSEQ multiplex PCR, the TCRdb table keeps only in-frame clones and is missing some. This sample has nearly 110,000 clones, with roughly 91% found just once. The sample consisted of peripheral blood, taken 28 days after the second AZD1222 dose. The source is an adult who received the AZD1222 COVID-19 vaccine.

The chain couples TRBV5-4 to TRBJ1-5; perhaps TRBD1 as D (6 bases). CDR3 length equals 12 residues. CDR1 and CDR2 from the germline V gene are SGHNT and YYREEE (reference sequence). The V gene lost 5 bases and the J gene lost 6 bases, with 9 bases spanning the gap. CDR3 nucleotides: TGTGCCAGCAGGGACAGCCTTCAGCCCCAGCATTTT. Translating gives CASRDSLQPQHF.

V and J are TRBV18 and TRBJ2-7; 8 nucleotides match TRBD1. Looked up from germline, CDR1 is KGHSH and CDR2 is LQKENI. The trim removed 0 bases at V and 3 bases at J, leaving 4 bases unmatched. The CDR3 has 15 amino acids. CDR3 sequence: CASSPPRTGSYEQYF. In nucleotides, the CDR3 is TGTGCCAGCTCACCACCCAGGACAGGGAGCTACGAGCAGTACTTC.

The rearrangement joins TRBV18 to TRBJ1-4, with 7 positions matching TRBD1. CDR1 is KGHSH and CDR2 is LQKENI in the germline V gene. There are 15 residues in the CDR3. V lost 2 bases to trimming and J lost 6 bases; unmatched junction nucleotides: 6. CDR3 in DNA: TGTGCCAGCTCACCATTTCGACAGGGAGATGAAAAACTGTTTTTT. This sequence encodes CASSPFRQGDEKLFF.

This clone was counted once. The chain combines TRBV15 with TRBJ2-7; 8 nucleotides align to TRBD2. This CDR3 has 14 amino acids. CDR1 and CDR2 from the germline V gene are LNHNV and YYDKDF (reference sequence). V shed 0 bases and J 7 bases; nucleotides not matched to a gene: 5. The DNA of the CDR3 is TGTGCCACCAGCAGAGATTATCTAGCGGGTGAGCAGTACTTC. Residues: CATSRDYLAGEQYF.

V usage is TRBV30 and J usage is TRBJ2-7; D is possibly TRBD1 (6 bases). Per germline, CDR1 GTSNPN and CDR2 SVGIG (reference sequence). Trimming removed 4 bases from V and 5 bases from J, with 12 bases in between. CDR3 length: 12 residues. The CDR3 nucleotides read TGTGCCTGGACAGGGGCGGCCGACGAGCAGTACTTC. Translating gives CAWTGAADEQYF.

The V gene is TRBV18, the J gene TRBJ1-5; 7 bases map to TRBD1. Trimming removed 3 bases from V and 4 bases from J; junction bases left unmatched: 6. Germline CDR1 is KGHSH and CDR2 is LQKENI. This CDR3 spans 15 amino acids. CDR3 residues: CASSPTGTANQPQHF. CDR3 nucleotide sequence: TGTGCCAGCTCACCGACTGGGACAGCGAATCAGCCCCAGCATTTT. The variable domain in full, completed from reference TRBV18 and TRBJ1-5, reads NAGVMQNPRHLVRRRGQEARLRCSPMKGHSHVYWYRQLPEEGLKFMVYLQKENIIDESGMPKERFSAEFPKEGPSILRIQQVVRGDSAAYFCASSPTGTANQPQHFGDGTRLSIL.

The chain links TRBV13 to TRBJ2-3; the D gene could be TRBD1 or TRBD2 (5 bases each). Germline CDR1 reads PRHDT; CDR2 reads FYEKMQ (reference sequence). V shed 0 bases and J shed 5 bases, with 15 bases lying between them. The CDR3 length is 16 residues. CDR3 in amino acids: CASSLGTGPIGDTQYF. DNA of the CDR3: TGTGCCAGCAGCTTAGGGACGGGACCGATAGGAGATACGCAGTATTTT.

The chain has TRBV14 and TRBJ2-2; D remains unclear. This CDR3 is 13 amino acids long. Germline V CDR1 and CDR2: SGHDN, FVKESK. V was shortened by 3 bases and J by 4 bases, with 6 bases between the two germline ends. The CDR3 DNA is TGTGCCAGCAGCCAGCACGTCACCGGGGAGCTGTTTTTT. Its protein product is CASSQHVTGELFF.

The CDR3: CASSFRYEQYF. Here the CDR3 DNA reads TGTGCCAGCAGCTTTAGGTACGAGCAGTACTTC. This rearrangement joins TRBV5-6 to TRBJ2-7; D is uncertain. Trimming removed 2 bases at V and 4 bases at J, with 4 bases between. The CDR3 loop spans 11 amino acids. Germline CDR1 and CDR2: SGHDT and YYEEEE.

The chain uses TRBV5-1 and TRBJ2-7; 8 positions match TRBD1. The junction had 2 bases not matched to a gene; V was cut back by 3 bases and J by 0 bases. The CDR3 has 14 amino acids. The germline V gene encodes CDR1 SGHRS and CDR2 YFSETQ. CDR3: CASSSGTGSYEQYF. The CDR3 DNA is TGCGCCAGCAGCTCCGGGACAGGCTCCTACGAGCAGTACTTC.

The chain joins TRBV10-2 to TRBJ2-7; D call uncertain. This CDR3 comprises 12 residues. Trimming cost V 2 bases and J 2 bases, with 4 bases left between them. Germline lookup yields CDR1 WSHSY and CDR2 SAAADI. The CDR3 DNA follows: TGCGCCAGCAGTGAGCCGACCTACGAGCAGTACTTC. This gives the protein CASSEPTYEQYF.

In its sample, this clone was seen a few times. The chain combines TRBV7-2 with TRBJ2-5; D is uncertain. This CDR3 contains 13 residues. V was clipped by 1 base and J by 9 bases, with 12 bases between them. The germline V gene has CDR1 SGHTA and CDR2 FQGNSA. The CDR3 spells CASSLEPPRAQYF. CDR3 sequence (DNA): TGTGCCAGCAGCTTAGAGCCTCCAAGGGCCCAGTACTTC.

The chain carries TRBV5-1 and TRBJ2-7, with TRBD2 identical over 9 bases. CDR3 length: 16 residues. V was pared by 4 bases and J by 0 bases, with 8 bases of the junction left unmatched. Germline CDR1 is SGHRS and CDR2 is YFSETQ. CDR3 sequence reads: CASSLTPSGNSYEQYF. The DNA of the CDR3 is TGCGCCAGCAGCCTAACTCCTAGCGGGAACTCCTACGAGCAGTACTTC.

The J gene is TRBJ2-1, the V gene TRBV24-1, with 7 positions matching TRBD2. Unmatched junction bases numbered 3, after V lost 0 bases and J lost 5 bases. The CDR3 is 15 residues long. Per the germline V gene, CDR1 is KGHDR and CDR2 is SFDVKD. Written as DNA, the CDR3 is TGTGCCACCAGTGATTTGGGACTAGAGAACAATGAGCAGTTCTTC. Amino acids: CATSDLGLENNEQFF.

This sequence joins TRBV12-5 and TRBJ2-1; D is perhaps TRBD2 (6 bases). CDR3 size: 14 residues. Trimming stripped 1 base from V and 14 bases from J, with 18 bases between. The germline CDR1 and CDR2 sequences are LGHNT and FRNRAP. The CDR3 DNA follows: TGTGCTAGTGGTTTGGGACTTGGTAGCGGAGGGAAGTTCTTC. Amino acids: CASGLGLGSGGKFF.

As concerns this clone: Since no conserved phenylalanine or tryptophan closes the CDR3, a read error is the likely cause. Because the CDR3's place on the DNA is in doubt, the DNA is left out and the CDR3 is given as listed by TCRdb. This rearrangement joins TRBV12-2 to TRBJ1-1. TRBV12-2 corresponds to a pseudogene. 9 amino acids form the CDR3, both terminal residues included. The CDR3 spells CASRGRAPD.

The V gene is TRBV7-3, the J gene TRBJ2-3; either TRBD1 or TRBD2 may supply D (5 bases each). The CDR3 contains 13 residues. The germline V and J ends were trimmed by 6 bases and 3 bases, with 10 bases remaining between them. CDR1 is SGHTA and CDR2 is FQGTGA in the germline V gene. CDR3 residues: CASSLGETDTQYF. The CDR3 DNA is TGTGCCAGCAGTTTGGGGGAAACAGATACGCAGTATTTT. Full variable domain (missing parts from reference TRBV7-3 and TRBJ2-3): GAGVSQTPSNKVTEKGKYVELRCDPISGHTALYWYRQSLGQGPEFLIYFQGTGAADDSGLPNDRFFAVRPEGSVSTLKIQRTERGDSAVYLCASSLGETDTQYFGPGTRLTVL.

The rearrangement links TRBV6-5 to TRBJ1-2; D not resolved. CDR3 length equals 14 residues. The ends were cut back, 6 bases at V and 9 bases at J, with 20 bases in the middle. Germline CDR1 and CDR2: MNHEY and SVGAGI. The CDR3 protein is CASSAGDYFRRYTF. CDR3 sequence (DNA): TGTGCCAGCAGCGCCGGGGATTACTTTCGGCGCTACACCTTC.

The CDR3 nucleotides are TGTGCCAGCAGTTTTTGGGGGGCCGGGGGCACCGGGGAGCTGTTTTTT. Its protein product is CASSFWGAGGTGELFF. The V and J genes are TRBV6-6 and TRBJ2-2, with D possibly called TRBD1 or TRBD2 (6 bases each). Deletions cut 4 bases from V and 4 bases from J, with 16 bases between. This CDR3 is 16 amino acids long. Germline V gene sequence: CDR1 MNHNY, CDR2 SVGAGI (reference sequence).

The rearrangement links TRBV30 to TRBJ1-5, with D possibly matching TRBD1 (5 bases). Germline V CDR1 and CDR2: GTSNPN, SVGIG (reference sequence). V dropped 8 bases and J dropped 7 bases, with 18 bases sitting between them. The CDR3 runs 13 residues. CDR3 DNA sequence: TGTGCCGGCGGGGGAGGTGGTGGCCAGCCCCAGCATTTT. This encodes CAGGGGGGQPQHF.

This clone was detected only a few times. The chain combines TRBV9 with TRBJ2-2, with a weak D call TRBD1 (6 bases). V lost 0 bases to trimming and J lost 2 bases, with 14 bases between them. The CDR3 is 17 residues long. Per the germline V gene, CDR1 is SGDLS and CDR2 is YYNGEE. The CDR3 DNA follows: TGTGCCAGCAGCGTAGGGATCTGGGGGCTCAACACCGGGGAGCTGTTTTTT. Residues: CASSVGIWGLNTGELFF.

The rearrangement links TRBV4-2 to TRBJ1-3; 9 bases fit TRBD1. The CDR3 is 16 residues long. V lost 2 bases, J lost 2 bases, and 4 bases stayed unmatched. Germline V CDR1 and CDR2: LGHNA, YNFKEQ. Here the CDR3 reads CASSQPGDRAGNTIYF. The CDR3 DNA reads TGTGCCAGCAGCCAACCCGGGGACAGGGCTGGAAACACCATATATTTT.

The rearrangement uses TRBV29-1 and TRBJ2-3; maybe TRBD2 (5 bases). This CDR3 spans 15 amino acids. From germline, CDR1 is SQVTM and CDR2 ANQGSEA. V lost 0 bases, J lost 3 bases, and 13 bases lay in between. This chain's CDR3 is CSVEDRSEGTDTQYF. Here the CDR3 DNA reads TGCAGCGTTGAAGATCGAAGTGAGGGTACAGATACGCAGTATTTT.

The rearrangement uses TRBV7-2 and TRBJ1-3, with D unclear. The CDR3 is 15 residues long. The germline V and J ends were trimmed by 6 bases and 2 bases, with 14 bases remaining between them. Germline CDR1 SGHTA, CDR2 FQGNSA. CDR3 DNA sequence: TGTGCCAGCAGTTCTTACGGGAACCCTGGAAACACCATATATTTT. Translation gives CASSSYGNPGNTIYF.

CDR3 residues: CASSLDRGLNEQFF. CDR3 in DNA: TGTGCCAGCAGCTTGGACAGGGGGCTCAATGAGCAGTTCTTC. The chain combines TRBV5-6 with TRBJ2-1; 9 bases are a match to TRBD1. This CDR3 is built from 14 residues. After removal of 0 bases from V and 6 bases from J, the junction contained 1 base not matched to a gene. Germline CDR1 SGHDT, CDR2 YYEEEE.

The chain employs TRBV20-1 and TRBJ2-7, with D possibly called TRBD1 or TRBD2 (5 bases each). Germline V gene lookup returns CDR1 DFQATT and CDR2 SNEGSKA (reference sequence). Between the trimmed V and J ends, which lost 5 bases and 7 bases, there was a span of 12 bases. The CDR3 is made up of 11 amino acids. The chain's CDR3 is CSAGGPGEQYF. The CDR3 coding sequence is TGCAGTGCTGGGGGTCCGGGTGAGCAGTACTTC.

The V and J genes are TRBV5-6 and TRBJ1-2; D is unresolved. CDR1 is SGHDT, CDR2 YYEEEE, per germline. CDR3 length equals 13 residues. V was trimmed by 1 base and J by 8 bases, leaving 12 bases between them. The CDR3 region has the DNA TGTGCCAGCAGCTTGACTGGGCAGGAAGGCTACACCTTC. Translating it yields CASSLTGQEGYTF.

This clone appeared once. The CDR3 sequence is CASHRTGSSYEQYF. The CDR3 DNA sequence: TGTGCCAGCCATCGAACGGGGAGCTCCTACGAGCAGTACTTC. The chain combines TRBV13 with TRBJ2-7; tentatively, D is TRBD2 (5 bases). CDR1 and CDR2 (germline): PRHDT, FYEKMQ (reference sequence). The CDR3 sequence is 14 residues long. V dropped 8 bases and J dropped 0 bases, with 14 bases sitting between them.

V and J are TRBV6-5 and TRBJ2-7, with a possible D match to TRBD1 (6 bases). Looked up from germline, CDR1 is MNHEY and CDR2 is SVGAGI. Trimming removed 8 bases at V and 3 bases at J, with 20 bases between. The length of the CDR3 is 15 residues. The CDR3 region has the DNA TGTGCCAGCGGCCGGGGTCCCCAGGGGATCTACGAGCAGTACTTC. Encoded protein: CASGRGPQGIYEQYF.

V is TRBV21-1 and J is TRBJ2-7. TRBV21-1 is described as a pseudogene. CDR3 size: 14 residues. The CDR3 nucleotides read TGTGCCAGCAGCAAAGACCGGAAAACCTACGAGCAGTACTTC. It translates to CASSKDRKTYEQYF.